This entry is about one TCR beta chain. Its antigen is unknown. There are 15 residues in the CDR3. V lost 1 base and J 3 bases, leaving 10 bases between the germline ends. Germline-derived CDR1 and CDR2 are SGHTA and FQGNSA. This specimen comes from a study of cytomegalovirus exposure and HLA in healthy donors. The overall study: The 120 or so validation repertoires used the same platform as the 500 to 700 first-cohort repertoires, a later analysis reported.

Sequencing used immunoSEQ multiplex PCR; TCRdb keeps in-frame clones, though not all of them. The sample has about 56,000 clones, 90% to 97% seen once. Overall study results and limits: Diagnosis of cytomegalovirus status made by the classifier reportedly showed high specificity and sensitivity. Researchers catalogued 164 TCR beta chains as cytomegalovirus-associated. Under in vitro conditions, a few CMV-associated chains were confirmed as specific for CMV antigens.

The sequencing input was PBMCs. The receptor comes from a woman aged 18-29 years in good health and CMV-seronegative. The V and J genes are TRBV7-2 and TRBJ1-5; D is uncertain. The CDR3 here is CASSLVGWANQPQHF. The DNA for the CDR3 is TGTGCCAGCAGCTTAGTTGGGTGGGCCAATCAGCCCCAGCATTTT.